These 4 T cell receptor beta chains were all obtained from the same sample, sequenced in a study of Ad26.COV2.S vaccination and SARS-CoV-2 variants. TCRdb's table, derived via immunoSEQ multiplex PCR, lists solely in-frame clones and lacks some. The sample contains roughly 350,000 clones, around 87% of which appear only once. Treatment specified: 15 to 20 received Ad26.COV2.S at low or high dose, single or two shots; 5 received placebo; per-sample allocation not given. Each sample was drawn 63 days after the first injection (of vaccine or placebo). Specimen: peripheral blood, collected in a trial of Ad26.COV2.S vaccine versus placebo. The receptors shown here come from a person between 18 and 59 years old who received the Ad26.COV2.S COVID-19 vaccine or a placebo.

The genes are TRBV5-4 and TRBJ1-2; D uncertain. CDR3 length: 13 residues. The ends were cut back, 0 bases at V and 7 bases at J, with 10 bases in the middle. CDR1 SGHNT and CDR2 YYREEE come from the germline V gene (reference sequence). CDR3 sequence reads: CASSLAETSGYTF. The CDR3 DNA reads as TGTGCCAGCAGCTTGGCCGAAACGTCTGGCTACACCTTC.

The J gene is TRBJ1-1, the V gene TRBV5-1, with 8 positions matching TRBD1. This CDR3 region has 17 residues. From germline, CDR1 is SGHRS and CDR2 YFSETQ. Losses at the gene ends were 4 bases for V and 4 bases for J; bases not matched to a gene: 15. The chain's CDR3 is CASSHPLDRVGTTEAFF. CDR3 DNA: TGCGCCAGCAGCCACCCCTTGGACAGGGTGGGGACCACTGAAGCTTTCTTT. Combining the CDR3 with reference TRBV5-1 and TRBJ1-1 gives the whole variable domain KAGVTQTPRYLIKTRGQQVTLSCSPISGHRSVSWYQQTPGQGLQFLFEYFSETQRNKGNFPGRFSGRQFSNSRSEMNVSTLELGDSALYLCASSHPLDRVGTTEAFFGQGTRLTVV.

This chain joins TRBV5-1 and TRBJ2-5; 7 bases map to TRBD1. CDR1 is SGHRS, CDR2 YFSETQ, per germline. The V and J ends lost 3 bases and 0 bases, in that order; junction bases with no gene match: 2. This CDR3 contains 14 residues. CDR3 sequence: CASSSGTDQETQYF. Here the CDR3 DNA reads TGCGCCAGCAGCTCAGGGACAGACCAAGAGACCCAGTACTTC.

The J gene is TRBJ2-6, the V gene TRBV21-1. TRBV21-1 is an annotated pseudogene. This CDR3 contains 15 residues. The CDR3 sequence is CASSKDPAGANVLTF. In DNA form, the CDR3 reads TGTGCCAGCAGCAAGGATCCAGCTGGGGCCAACGTCCTGACTTTC.